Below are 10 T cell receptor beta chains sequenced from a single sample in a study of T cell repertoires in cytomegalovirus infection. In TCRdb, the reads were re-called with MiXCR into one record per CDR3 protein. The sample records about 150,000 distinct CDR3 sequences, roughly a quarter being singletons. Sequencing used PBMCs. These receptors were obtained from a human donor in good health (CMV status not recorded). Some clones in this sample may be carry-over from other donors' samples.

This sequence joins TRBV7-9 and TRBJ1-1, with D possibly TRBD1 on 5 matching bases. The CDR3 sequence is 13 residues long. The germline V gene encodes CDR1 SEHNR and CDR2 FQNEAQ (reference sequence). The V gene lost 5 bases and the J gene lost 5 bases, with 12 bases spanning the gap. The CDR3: CASSTGRPTEAFF. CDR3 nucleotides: TGTGCCAGCAGCACGGGACGCCCGACTGAAGCTTTCTTT. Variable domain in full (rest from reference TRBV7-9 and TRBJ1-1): DTGVSQNPRHKITKRGQNVTFRCDPISEHNRLYWYRQTLGQGPEFLTYFQNEAQLEKSRLLSDRFSAERPKGSFSTLEIQRTEQGDSAMYLCASSTGRPTEAFFGQGTRLTVV.

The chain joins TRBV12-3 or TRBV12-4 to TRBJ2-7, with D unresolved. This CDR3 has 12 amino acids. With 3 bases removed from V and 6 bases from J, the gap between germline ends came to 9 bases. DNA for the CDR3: TGTGCCAGCAGTTTTGTACTCGGCGAGCAGTACTTC. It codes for CASSFVLGEQYF.

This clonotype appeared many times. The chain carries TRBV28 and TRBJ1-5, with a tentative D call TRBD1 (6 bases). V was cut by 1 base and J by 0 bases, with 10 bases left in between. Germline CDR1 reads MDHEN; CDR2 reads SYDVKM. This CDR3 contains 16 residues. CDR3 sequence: CASSLSGGLSNQPQHF. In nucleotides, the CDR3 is TGTGCCAGCAGTTTATCGGGGGGCCTTAGCAATCAGCCCCAGCATTTT.

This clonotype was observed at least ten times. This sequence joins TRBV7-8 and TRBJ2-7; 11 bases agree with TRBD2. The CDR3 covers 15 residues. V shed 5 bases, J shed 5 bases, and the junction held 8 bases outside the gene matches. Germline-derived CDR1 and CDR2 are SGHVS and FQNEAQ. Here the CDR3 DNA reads TGTGCCAGCAGCCGGGTAGCGGGAGGGTTCGACGAGCAGTACTTC. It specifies CASSRVAGGFDEQYF.

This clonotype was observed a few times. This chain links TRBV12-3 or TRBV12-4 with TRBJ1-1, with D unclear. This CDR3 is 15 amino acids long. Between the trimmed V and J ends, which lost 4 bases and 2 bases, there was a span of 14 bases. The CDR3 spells CASSSSLRGNTEAFF. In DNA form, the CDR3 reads TGTGCCAGCAGTTCCTCCCTTCGCGGAAACACTGAAGCTTTCTTT.

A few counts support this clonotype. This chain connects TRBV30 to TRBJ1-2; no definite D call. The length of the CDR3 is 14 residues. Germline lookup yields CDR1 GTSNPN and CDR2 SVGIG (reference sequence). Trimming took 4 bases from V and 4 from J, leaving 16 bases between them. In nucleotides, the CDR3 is TGTGCCTGGAACTCCAACACCCGTTTCTATGGCTACACCTTC. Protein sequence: CAWNSNTRFYGYTF.

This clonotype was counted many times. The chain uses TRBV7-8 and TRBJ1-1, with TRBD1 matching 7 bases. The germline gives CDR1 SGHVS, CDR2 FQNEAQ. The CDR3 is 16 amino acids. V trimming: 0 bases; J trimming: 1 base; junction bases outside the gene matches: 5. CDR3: CASSLAPQGTNTEAFF. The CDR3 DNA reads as TGTGCCAGCAGCTTAGCCCCACAGGGGACGAACACTGAAGCTTTCTTT.

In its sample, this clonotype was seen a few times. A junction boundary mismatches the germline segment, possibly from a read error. The CDR3 DNA reads TGCGCCAGCAGCCAAGATCCTTTAGCGGGAGTAGGTCTCTTC. Translation: CASSQDPLAGVGLF. The V call is TRBV4-3, the J call TRBJ2-1, with TRBD2 identical over 9 bases. CDR3 size: 14 residues. Germline assignment: CDR1 LGHNA and CDR2 YSLEER.

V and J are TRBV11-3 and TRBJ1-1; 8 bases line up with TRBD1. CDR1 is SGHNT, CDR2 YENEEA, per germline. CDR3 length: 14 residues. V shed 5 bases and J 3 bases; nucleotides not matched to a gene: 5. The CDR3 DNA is TGTGCCAGCAGCCGACAGGGGCACGACACTGAAGCTTTCTTT. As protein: CASSRQGHDTEAFF.

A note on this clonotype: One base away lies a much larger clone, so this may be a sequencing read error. Here the CDR3 reads CASSLVPGGMGQPLHF. The DNA for the CDR3 is TGTGCCAGCAGCTTAGTCCCAGGGGGAATGGGACAGCCCCTGCATTTT. The chain employs TRBV7-8 and TRBJ1-5; 7 positions agree with TRBD1. Germline V lookup: CDR1 SGHVS, CDR2 FQNEAQ. The CDR3 totals 16 residues. The variable domain in full, with the rest retrieved from reference TRBV7-8 and TRBJ1-5, is GAGVSQSPRYKVAKRGQDVALRCDPISGHVSLFWYQQALGQGPEFLTYFQNEAQLDKSGLPSDRFFAERPEGSVSTLKIQRTQQEDSAVYLCASSLVPGGMGQPLHFGDGTRLSIL.